This TCR beta chain was captured by sequencing in a study of blood T cell repertoires in COVID-19. The repertoire was sequenced with immunoSEQ multiplex PCR; TCRdb's copy has only in-frame clones and lacks some. This table holds around 290,000 clones, about nine tenths found once. V was shortened by 0 bases and J by 3 bases, with 6 bases between the two germline ends. The CDR3 is 13 amino acids. Germline CDR1 is SGDLS and CDR2 is YYNGEE. This TCR was sampled from a woman between 25 and 40 years old with COVID-19, enrolled during active disease. Sequenced material: peripheral blood. J is TRBJ1-1 and V is TRBV9; D ambiguous. CDR3 coding DNA: TGTGCCAGCAGCGTAGATGTCTACACTGAAGCTTTCTTT. Residues: CASSVDVYTEAFF.